The 13 T cell receptor beta chains below come from one sample, sequenced in a study of cytomegalovirus exposure and HLA in healthy donors. A multiplex PCR was run with 60 Vbeta primers and 13 Jbeta primers. TCRdb keeps only in-frame clones here, not all; method: immunoSEQ multiplex PCR. The sample consists of around 170,000 clones, 84% of them appearing once. Input material: PBMCs. The receptors shown here come from a woman in her forties or fifties in good health and CMV-seropositive.

This chain connects TRBV28 to TRBJ1-6, with TRBD1 identical over 11 bases. Germline-derived CDR1 and CDR2 are MDHEN and SYDVKM. Germline trimming cut 3 bases from V and 7 bases from J; bases unmatched to any gene: 2. This CDR3 spans 15 amino acids. In nucleotides, the CDR3 is TGTGCCAGCAGTTTGGGGACAGGGGGGAATTCACCCCTCCACTTT. Its translation: CASSLGTGGNSPLHF.

The chain recombines TRBV6-1 with TRBJ2-3; D not resolved. V lost 6 bases and J 5 bases, leaving 12 bases between the germline ends. This CDR3 contains 13 residues. In germline, CDR1 is MNHNS, CDR2 SASEGT. CDR3 coding DNA: TGTGCCAGCAGCTTAGCTAACCGAGATACGCAGTATTTT. Amino acids: CASSLANRDTQYF.

The chain employs TRBV7-9 and TRBJ2-3; 8 bases are shared with TRBD1. Germline V lookup: CDR1 SEHNR, CDR2 FQNEAQ (reference sequence). The ends lost 2 bases at V and 6 bases at J; junction bases unmatched: 4. The CDR3 covers 14 residues. CDR3 sequence: CASSLSGGRDTQYF. DNA of the CDR3: TGTGCCAGCAGCTTATCAGGGGGCAGGGATACGCAGTATTTT.

The chain joins TRBV4-1 to TRBJ2-7; 8 nucleotides line up with TRBD2. V shed 4 bases, J shed 5 bases, and the junction held 10 bases outside the gene matches. The CDR3 sequence is 15 residues long. Per the germline V gene, CDR1 is MGHRA and CDR2 is YSYEKL. DNA for the CDR3: TGCGCCAGCAGCCCTTTAGGACTAGCTCAAGACGAGCAGTACTTC. Its protein product is CASSPLGLAQDEQYF.

The rearrangement uses TRBV4-1 and TRBJ1-1, with D unresolved. Between the trimmed V and J ends, which lost 0 bases and 4 bases, there was a span of 15 bases. Germline values: CDR1 MGHRA, CDR2 YSYEKL. This CDR3 comprises 16 residues. The CDR3: CASSQDHPMRVTEAFF. CDR3 nucleotide sequence: TGCGCCAGCAGCCAAGATCACCCCATGAGGGTCACTGAAGCTTTCTTT.

This sequence joins TRBV6-1 and TRBJ1-1; D ambiguous. The CDR3 sequence is 15 residues long. Germline loops: CDR1 MNHNS, CDR2 SASEGT. Trimming cost V 5 bases and J 4 bases, with 17 bases left between them. Here the CDR3 DNA reads TGTGCCAGCAGTTCCCCGAGAGGGTGGGCCACTGAAGCTTTCTTT. Its protein product is CASSSPRGWATEAFF.

The CDR3: CASSPDGGFKDYEQYF. The CDR3 DNA reads as TGTGCCAGCAGCCCCGACGGGGGTTTTAAAGACTACGAGCAGTACTTC. V usage is TRBV11-2 and J usage is TRBJ2-7, with D possibly matching TRBD2 (6 bases). Looked up from germline, CDR1 is SGHAT and CDR2 is FQNNGV. CDR3 length: 16 amino acids. The V and J ends lost 5 bases and 3 bases respectively, with 20 bases between them.

The CDR3 is CAWSPGGPTEAFF. CDR3 nucleotides: TGTGCCTGGAGCCCGGGCGGGCCCACTGAAGCTTTCTTT. The chain is built from TRBV30 and TRBJ1-1; D not resolved. V was clipped by 3 bases and J by 4 bases, with 12 bases between them. Germline loops: CDR1 GTSNPN, CDR2 SVGIG (reference sequence). The CDR3 totals 13 residues.

The chain joins TRBV7-2 to TRBJ1-5; no reliable D call. Trimming shortened V by 5 bases and J by 4 bases, and 9 bases separated the two germline ends. The CDR3 consists of 13 residues. The germline V gene has CDR1 SGHTA and CDR2 FQGNSA. The DNA for the CDR3 is TGTGCCAGCAGCAGAGGGATAAATCAGCCCCAGCATTTT. Translated: CASSRGINQPQHF.

This clone was seen a single time. The chain joins TRBV2 to TRBJ2-3, with TRBD2 matching 10 bases. The CDR3 is made up of 18 amino acids. Germline lookup yields CDR1 SNHLY and CDR2 FYNNEI. With V trimmed by 6 bases and J by 0 bases, 12 bases remained unmatched. CDR3 in amino acids: CASSRFGTSGASTDTQYF. In DNA form, the CDR3 reads TGTGCCAGCAGCCGGTTCGGAACTAGCGGGGCTAGCACAGATACGCAGTATTTT.

This clone turned up a few times. This chain connects TRBV29-1 to TRBJ2-1; TRBD1 matches at 9 bases. The CDR3 length is 14 residues. Germline values: CDR1 SQVTM, CDR2 ANQGSEA. V was clipped by 4 bases and J by 7 bases; unmatched bases: 8. CDR3: CSVVDSDRGNEQFF. The CDR3 nucleotides are TGCAGCGTTGTAGATTCGGACAGGGGTAATGAGCAGTTCTTC.

About this clone itself: One end of the junction fails to match germline, which may point to a read error. CDR3 DNA: TGTGCCAGCACCCTCTTCTCGTACGGGCAGTACTTC. This gives the protein CASTLFSYGQYF. The chain carries TRBV2 and TRBJ2-7, with D uncertain. CDR1 and CDR2 (germline): SNHLY, FYNNEI. The CDR3 spans 12 residues.

Remarks on this clone: A junction end diverges from the germline sequence, so it may reflect a read error. The chain links TRBV7-9 to TRBJ2-3; perhaps TRBD2 as D (6 bases). The CDR3 has 16 amino acids. Germline loops: CDR1 SEHNR, CDR2 FQNEAQ (reference sequence). The CDR3 nucleotides read TGTTCCAGCAGCCAGACATGGAGGGTCAGCACAGATACGCAGTATTTT. This encodes CSSSQTWRVSTDTQYF.